This T cell receptor beta chain was retrieved from a study of cytomegalovirus exposure and HLA in healthy donors (dated by TCRdb to between 2016 and 2019). Describing the broader study: In an earlier analysis of roughly 590 of the donors, 250 to 350 Gb of sequence data and some 120 million unique TCR beta sequences from 150 million to 200 million T cells were reported. About 280 gigabases of sequencing data and around 85 million unique TCR sequences made up an early release that covered over 550 HLA-typed donors. Of the approximately 370 genotyped donors, 75% to 85% were placed in the genetic ancestry cluster associated with self-reported Caucasian donors. The study aimed to test whether cataloging public T cell receptors could reveal signatures of past pathogen exposure. The study used immunosequencing to profile the T cell repertoires of several hundred subjects and linked those repertoires to cytomegalovirus serostatus. Besides the first cohort of roughly 700 subjects, a separate validation cohort made up of over a hundred different subjects was used. The study combined high-throughput TCR immunosequencing, statistical association of individual TCRs with disease status, and machine learning to predict cytomegalovirus infection status. To study patterns of TCR occurrence, a later analysis re-analyzed previously published TCR beta repertoires from around 660 donors and added high-resolution HLA genotyping. Rather than drawing on any new phenotypic data, the later analysis identified candidate immune exposures from TCR beta sequences and the way those sequences occurred across donors. An earlier analysis of about 620 of the donors applied high-throughput TCR beta sequencing to assess whether each TCR beta V gene segment acted as functional or pseudogenic. Donor age, sex, ethnicity and CMV serostatus were collected together with the repertoire data. Genome-wide SNP genotypes for about 65% of the 666 donors were used in a later genetic analysis, which treated that subset as a discovery cohort. All discovery cohort repertoires had been generated using a single sequencing platform. HLA typing covered class I and class II loci at four-digit resolution. The number of typed donors differed by locus: about 620-630 for A, B, C, DRB1 and DQB1; 522 for DQA1; 606 for DPA1; and around 490 for DPB1. Because of strong linkage in the cohort, four or five DR-DQ haplotypes were treated as single units for association and clustering. On average, roughly 200,000 unique TCR beta nucleotide sequences were sequenced per donor among 398 genotyped donors of the cohort, with roughly 18% of those sequences being non-productive. General conclusions and limits of the study: Because some donors lacked HLA typing at each locus, the association tests relied only on the typed subset. Strong co-occurrence of HLA alleles, especially DR and DQ, made assigning TCR associations to individual alleles difficult. In a later genetic analysis, fewer N-insertions in productive TCRs were reported among donors in an Asian-associated ancestry cluster than the roughly 700-donor mean. This cohort had only TCR beta chains sequenced, and the lack of alpha or paired-chain data limited which features could be detected. Immune exposure information for the cohort was limited to CMV serostatus. The classifier was reported to diagnose cytomegalovirus status with high specificity and sensitivity in both the original and validation cohorts. Roughly uniform sequencing depth across donors was assumed in presence/absence analyses, although this assumption may not hold. In a later analysis, some 17,000 TCR beta sequences were associated with specific HLA alleles at a false discovery rate of 0.05. Most CMV-associated TCR beta chains appeared to be HLA-restricted in a later analysis, and the HLA associations seemed to be driven largely by CMV exposure. Linkage disequilibrium might explain the correlated functional status among segregating V segments, but an unknown experimental factor could not be ruled out. Because counts were too low, fewer than 20 rarely observed V segments, including chromosome 9 orphons, were excluded from the earlier analysis of some 540 of the donors. In an earlier analysis of more than 450 of the donors, most TCR beta V segments were observed in productive rearrangements about 87% or about 30% of the time, broadly matching IMGT annotations. It was suggested by the authors that the approach could potentially be generalized to other disease states and immunological phenotypes. Some IMGT-functional V segments, including TRBV6-2 and TRBV6-3, could not be told apart with the 87-base-pair reads, so those segments were excluded. Most TCR sequences were observed very rarely across donors, whereas some public TCRs were present in many individuals. According to a later analysis, parvovirus B19, influenza, CMV and Epstein-Barr virus appeared linked to several top co-occurrence clusters. A further reported finding was that TCR beta sequences accurately predicted the HLA-A and HLA-B alleles for most subjects in the first cohort. The study gave a list of over 150 TCR beta chains associated with cytomegalovirus. An association between a missense DCLRE1C variant and V-gene and J-gene trimming of TCR beta chains was found in a later genetic analysis and replicated in an independent cohort. Compared with equally common non-associated chains, HLA-associated TCR beta chains in a later analysis were more clonally expanded and had lower generation probabilities. In a later analysis, the rate of TCR association differed among HLA loci, with DRB1 alleles having the most associated TCRs and HLA-C alleles having the fewest. In vitro tests confirmed that a few of the cytomegalovirus-associated TCR beta chains recognize cytomegalovirus antigens. The sequencing pipeline was judged likely to have produced a cluster of highly shared sequence variants as a technical artifact.

The cohort comprised 710 or so healthy bone marrow donors. All cohort members were sampled while nominally healthy, although unrecorded immune exposures were likely present. The donor tested CMV seronegative and was one of the 352 seronegative cohort members. Each donor provided a peripheral blood sample, and peripheral blood mononuclear cells were used for TCR beta sequencing. Genomic DNA extraction from the blood cell samples was performed with the Qiagen DNeasy Blood Extraction Kit. Preparation of the library involved the immunoSEQ multiplex PCR assay. For the multiplex PCR, a mixture combining 60 forward primers for TCR Vbeta segments and 13 reverse primers for TCR Jbeta segments was used. The CDR3 region of rearranged TCR beta genes was amplified from genomic DNA by a multiplex PCR assay. On the Illumina HiSeq System, the amplified TCR beta libraries were sequenced as 87-base-pair reads. Regarding the original processing steps: A later analysis tallied approximately 87 million unique TCR beta chains across the 666 repertoires, and 10 million to 11 million of those chains were shared by two or more donors. To remove PCR and sequencing errors, raw reads were error-corrected and collapsed into unique sequences using a nearest-neighbor algorithm that merged closely related sequences. CDR3 sequences were aligned to IMGT reference sequences to assign V, D and J gene segments. For a sequence to be retained, a match of at least six nucleotides was required to both a V gene segment and a J gene segment. Rearrangements were called productive when the CDR3 lacked stop codons and stayed in frame with V and J; all others were non-productive. Following IMGT convention, CDR3 was defined as the stretch from the second conserved V-encoded cysteine up to the conserved J-encoded phenylalanine. The earlier analysis of a few hundred of the donors excluded any sequence lacking an unambiguous match to a single V gene segment. In an earlier analysis of roughly 500 of the donors, V segments were called functional above 56.7% productive rearrangements and were called segregating when the between-donor standard deviation exceeded 5%. A statistical classification framework was built for diagnosing cytomegalovirus status from the catalog of TCR beta chain sequences. In a later analysis, V and J genes were assigned by comparing TCR nucleotide sequences against IMGT/GENE-DB human TR gene sequences. A later analysis assigned CDR3 sequences and most-parsimonious VDJ recombination scenarios with the TCRdist pipeline. In a later analysis, each TCR beta chain was defined by its CDR3 amino acid sequence together with its V-gene family, and reads without a unique V-gene family were excluded. As a way to deal with suspected cross-contamination and a sequencing artifact, a later analysis dropped roughly 620 nucleotide sequences that were highly shared and had low generation probability. For each public chain, a later analysis derived a clonal expansion index from normalized ranks of inferred template counts within each repertoire. In a later analysis, generation probabilities were computed using a VDJ recombination model fitted to out-of-frame rearrangements, and the results were checked against IGoR. A later analysis scored TCR-TCR, TCR-HLA and TCR-CMV co-occurrence with hypergeometric tests, applying a repertoire-size bias correction to TCR pairs. To estimate false discovery rates, a later analysis permuted the HLA or CMV assignments 20 times. In a later analysis, co-occurring TCRs were grouped using DBSCAN, and TCRdist sequence similarity was added for clustering within HLA-allele-positive subsets. For co-occurrence clustering, repertoires with fewer than 30,000 or more than 120,000 public chains were excluded, along with roughly five repertoires with anomalous nucleotide sharing. TCRdb provides this immuneACCESS table in a form limited to in-frame rearrangements. Some clones are lacking; in checked studies, under half of them reflect an unresolved V gene, and why the rest are absent is not known. That table supplies the V and J calls and clone size; D and trimming were determined from the DNA. This sample comprises about 180,000 clones, roughly 85% of them detected only once. The ten largest clones add up to under 0.75% of the sample.

Taken from the germline V gene (reference sequence), the CDR1 and CDR2 loops are DFQATT and SNEGSKA. V gives up 3 bases and J gives up 8 bases, and the segment between their germline ends measures 7 bases. Including cysteine and phenylalanine, the CDR3 has 11 amino acids. Of all the DNA, just the CDR3 is kept, 33 bases in frame from base 1. This clone was observed a handful of times. The clone's antigen remains unknown. The input lacks base qualities; no much larger clone sits a single base away. The source of this sequence is a woman aged 40-49 years in good health and CMV-seronegative. The rearranged segments are TRBV20-1 and TRBJ1-4; there is no confident call for the D gene. The sequenced sample consisted of PBMCs. The encoded CDR3 is CSASQSEKLFF. The sequence in DNA is TGCAGTGCTAGCCAGTCAGAAAAACTGTTTTTT.